The clone carrying this T cell receptor beta chain was detected a few times. Its antigen is undetermined. V lost 5 bases to trimming and J lost 0 bases, with 7 bases between them. The CDR3 extends over 12 amino acids. Germline V lookup: CDR1 SQVTM, CDR2 ANQGSEA. The data originate from a study of T-cell memory formation after mild COVID-19. Study-level background: Among the donors, TCR clusters were largely specific to each donor.

TCRdb itself ran the 5' RACE reads through MiXCR, one entry per CDR3 protein. This sample has some 100,000 distinct CDR3 sequences, with around 10% found just once. Study findings and constraints: Shrinking CD4+ clones were chiefly CM and EM; CD8+ ones were chiefly EMRA. Day 15 to 85 contracting clones showed balanced CD4/CD8; day 15 to 37 expanders favored CD4+.

This clonotype was sampled from a man aged 18-30 years who had mild COVID-19 (a few samples of this study predate the infection). Cell type and time point are not known. V gene TRBV29-1 combines with J gene TRBJ1-1; D not certain. The specimen was PBMCs or a T cell subset sorted from them (not recorded which). CDR3 bases: TGCAGCGTTTTGGGGTTGAACACTGAAGCTTTCTTT. Translated, it gives CSVLGLNTEAFF.